Following are 6 T cell receptor beta chains from one sample sequenced in a study of cytomegalovirus exposure and HLA in healthy donors. The PCR was carried out with 60 Vbeta primers and 13 Jbeta primers. Libraries were prepared by immunoSEQ multiplex PCR; TCRdb keeps only in-frame clonotypes and omits some of them. The sample includes over 35,000 clones. Specimen: PBMCs. These receptors all stem from a woman in her twenties or thirties in good health and CMV-seronegative.

This chain joins TRBV7-2 and TRBJ2-7; 11 bases are shared with TRBD2. Unmatched junction bases numbered 5, after V lost 3 bases and J lost 4 bases. The CDR3 runs 15 residues. The V gene's germline CDR1 is SGHTA and CDR2 FQGNSA. The CDR3 protein is CASSFAGTSGYEQYF. As DNA, the CDR3 is TGTGCCAGCAGCTTCGCCGGGACTAGCGGATACGAGCAGTACTTC.

The chain recombines TRBV6-1 with TRBJ2-7; 7 nucleotides match TRBD2. In germline, CDR1 is MNHNS, CDR2 SASEGT. J gave up 0 bases and V 8 bases, and 4 bases lay outside the gene matches. The CDR3 length is 13 residues. The CDR3 DNA reads TGTGCCAGCGCTAGCGGAGGCTCCTACGAGCAGTACTTC. This gives the protein CASASGGSYEQYF.

The chain carries TRBV7-9 and TRBJ1-1; possible D gene TRBD1, 6 bases. The germline V gene encodes CDR1 SEHNR and CDR2 FQNEAQ (reference sequence). The V end lost 5 bases, the J end lost 4 bases, and 14 bases lay between the germline ends. The CDR3 is made up of 14 amino acids. CDR3 amino acids: CASSPGLGGTEAFF. The CDR3 DNA reads TGTGCCAGCAGCCCCGGCTTAGGGGGCACTGAAGCTTTCTTT. The whole variable domain, filled in from reference TRBV7-9 and TRBJ1-1, reads DTGVSQNPRHKITKRGQNVTFRCDPISEHNRLYWYRQTLGQGPEFLTYFQNEAQLEKSRLLSDRFSAERPKGSFSTLEIQRTEQGDSAMYLCASSPGLGGTEAFFGQGTRLTVV.

The rearrangement links TRBV29-1 to TRBJ2-1; 9 bases align to TRBD1. The V gene end was trimmed by 6 bases and the J gene end by 7 bases; junction bases not matched to a gene: 13. This CDR3 comprises 15 residues. CDR1 is SQVTM and CDR2 is ANQGSEA in the germline V gene. CDR3 region: CSVRSRTGEKNEQFF. Here the CDR3 DNA reads TGCAGCGTCCGAAGCCGGACAGGGGAGAAGAATGAGCAGTTCTTC.

The rearrangement joins TRBV18 to TRBJ1-1; D is possibly TRBD1 (6 bases). There are 13 residues in the CDR3. The germline V gene has CDR1 KGHSH and CDR2 LQKENI. V was trimmed by 1 base and J by 9 bases, leaving 12 bases between them. This CDR3 is CASSPRGTSKAFF. CDR3 nucleotide sequence: TGTGCCAGCTCACCACGGGGGACATCTAAAGCTTTCTTT.

The CDR3 loop reads CASTPQGATAFF. CDR3 coding DNA: TGTGCCAGCACCCCACAGGGGGCAACAGCTTTCTTT. The chain uses TRBV28 and TRBJ1-1; 9 bases map to TRBD1. V shed 7 bases, J shed 10 bases, and the junction held 7 bases outside the gene matches. The CDR3 has 12 residues. The germline gives CDR1 MDHEN, CDR2 SYDVKM.